This TCR beta chain was sequenced for a study of CXCR3-negative and CXCR3-positive naive CD8 T cells. Study in general: Overall TRB read output was about 135 million, and each library contained about 1.5 +/- 0.3 million reads.

Naive CD8+ T cells showed CD45RO-CCR7+CD27+CD95-. About this clonotype itself: What it recognizes is unknown.

Study outcomes and limitations: Comparison of naive subsets found surface CD5 to be comparable, and TCR strength was inferred on the basis of TRB CDR3 properties. The TRB CDR3s that CXCR3-positive naive cells carried were more hydrophobic than those of CXCR3-negative naive cells.

TRB cDNA libraries were made by UMI-labeled 5' RACE. For each CDR3 protein, TCRdb gives one entry from its re-call of the 5' RACE reads, without DNA. The sample has some 120,000 distinct CDR3 sequences. The CDR3 runs 13 residues. Per the germline V gene, CDR1 is MNHNS and CDR2 is SASEGT. The material sequenced was naive CXCR3+ CD8+ T cells from blood. As to subset: CD45RO-CCR7+CD27+CD95- naive CD8+ T cells expressing CXCR3 (TNR3+). The rearrangement joins TRBV6-1 to TRBJ1-1; TCRdb outputs TRBD1, but without DNA this stays unchecked. The clonotype originates from a human donor in good health. Some clones in this sample may be carry-over from other donors' samples. Here the CDR3 reads CASSIDPDTEAFF.